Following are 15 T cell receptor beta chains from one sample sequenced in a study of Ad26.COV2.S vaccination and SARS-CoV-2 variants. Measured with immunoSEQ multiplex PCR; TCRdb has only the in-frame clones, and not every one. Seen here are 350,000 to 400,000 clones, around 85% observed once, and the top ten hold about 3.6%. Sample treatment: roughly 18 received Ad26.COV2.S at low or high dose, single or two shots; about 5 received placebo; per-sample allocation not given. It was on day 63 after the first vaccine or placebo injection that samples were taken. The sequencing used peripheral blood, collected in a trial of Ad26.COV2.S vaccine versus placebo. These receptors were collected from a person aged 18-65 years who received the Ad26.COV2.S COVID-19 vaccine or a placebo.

The CDR3 region is CASREQGEGEKLFF. For the CDR3, the DNA is TGTGCCAGTAGGGAACAGGGGGAAGGTGAAAAACTGTTTTTT. The chain recombines TRBV19 with TRBJ1-4; 8 bases are a match to TRBD1. V lost 6 bases and J lost 7; bases outside the gene matches: 7. The CDR3 extends over 14 amino acids. CDR1 is LNHDA, CDR2 SQIVND, per germline (reference sequence).

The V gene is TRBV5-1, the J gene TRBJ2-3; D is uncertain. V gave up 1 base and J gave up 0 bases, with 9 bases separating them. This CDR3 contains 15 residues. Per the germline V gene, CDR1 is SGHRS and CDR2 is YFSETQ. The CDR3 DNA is TGCGCCAGCAGCTTGTTGGCACTTAGCACAGATACGCAGTATTTT. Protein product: CASSLLALSTDTQYF.

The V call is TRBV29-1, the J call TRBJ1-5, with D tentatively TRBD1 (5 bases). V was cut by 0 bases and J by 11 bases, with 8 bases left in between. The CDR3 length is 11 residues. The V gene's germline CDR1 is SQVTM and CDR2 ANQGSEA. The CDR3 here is CSVEERGAQHF. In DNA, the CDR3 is TGCAGCGTTGAAGAGAGAGGGGCCCAGCATTTT.

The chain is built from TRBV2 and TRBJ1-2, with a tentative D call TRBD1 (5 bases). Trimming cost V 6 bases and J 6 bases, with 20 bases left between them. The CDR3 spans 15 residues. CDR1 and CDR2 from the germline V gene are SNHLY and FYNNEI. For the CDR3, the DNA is TGTGCCAGCAGCTTCCGGGACCTCAAAGCCCATGGCTACACCTTC. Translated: CASSFRDLKAHGYTF.

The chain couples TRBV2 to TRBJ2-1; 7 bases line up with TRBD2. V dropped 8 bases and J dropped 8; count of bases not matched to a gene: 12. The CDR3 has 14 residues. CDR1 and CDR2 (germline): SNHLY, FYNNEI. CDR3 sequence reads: CASLALTSAHEQFF. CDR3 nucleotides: TGTGCCAGCCTAGCTCTCACTAGCGCCCATGAGCAGTTCTTC.

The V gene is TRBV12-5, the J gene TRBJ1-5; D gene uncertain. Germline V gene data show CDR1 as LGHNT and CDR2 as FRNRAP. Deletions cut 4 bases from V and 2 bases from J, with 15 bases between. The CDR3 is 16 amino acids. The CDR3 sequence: CASGSPMTGGNQPQHF. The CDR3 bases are TGTGCTAGTGGTTCTCCGATGACCGGAGGCAATCAGCCCCAGCATTTT.

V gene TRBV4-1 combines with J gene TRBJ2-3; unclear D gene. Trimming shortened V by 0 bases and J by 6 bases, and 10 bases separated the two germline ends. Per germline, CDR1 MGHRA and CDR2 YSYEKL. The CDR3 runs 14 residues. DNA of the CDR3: TGCGCCAGCAGCCAAGACCCAGTCGCGGATACGCAGTATTTT. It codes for CASSQDPVADTQYF.

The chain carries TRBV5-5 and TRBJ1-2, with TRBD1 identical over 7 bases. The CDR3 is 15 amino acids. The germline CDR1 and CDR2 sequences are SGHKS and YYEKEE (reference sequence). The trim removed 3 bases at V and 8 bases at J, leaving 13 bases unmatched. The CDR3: CASSSRQGRSRGYTF. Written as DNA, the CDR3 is TGTGCCAGCAGCTCCCGACAGGGCAGATCGAGAGGCTACACCTTC.

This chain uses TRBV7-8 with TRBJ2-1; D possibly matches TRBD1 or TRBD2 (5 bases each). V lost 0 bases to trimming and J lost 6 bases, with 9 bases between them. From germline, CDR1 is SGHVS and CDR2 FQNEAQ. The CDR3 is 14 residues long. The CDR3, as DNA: TGTGCCAGCAGCTTAGCAGGGACGGGCAATGAGCAGTTCTTC. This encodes CASSLAGTGNEQFF.

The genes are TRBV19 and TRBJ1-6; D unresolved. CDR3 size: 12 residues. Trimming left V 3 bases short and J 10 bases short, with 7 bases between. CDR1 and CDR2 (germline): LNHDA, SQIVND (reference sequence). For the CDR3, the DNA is TGTGCCAGTAGTATTCTAGGATCACCCCTCCACTTT. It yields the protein CASSILGSPLHF.

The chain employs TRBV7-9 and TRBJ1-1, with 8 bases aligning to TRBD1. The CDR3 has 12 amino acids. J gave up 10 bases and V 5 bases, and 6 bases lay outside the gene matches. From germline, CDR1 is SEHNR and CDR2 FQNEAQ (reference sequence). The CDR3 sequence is CASSRSGTGAFF. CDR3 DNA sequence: TGTGCCAGCAGCCGTTCCGGGACAGGAGCTTTCTTT.

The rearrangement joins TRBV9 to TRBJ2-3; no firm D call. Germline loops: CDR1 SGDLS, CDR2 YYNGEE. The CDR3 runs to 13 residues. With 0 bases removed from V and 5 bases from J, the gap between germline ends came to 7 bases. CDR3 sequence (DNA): TGTGCCAGCAGCGTAGAAGGAATAGATACGCAGTATTTT. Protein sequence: CASSVEGIDTQYF.

Here the CDR3 DNA reads TGCGCCAGCAGCCTGTCCCCCTTGGTTGCAACTAATGAAAAACTGTTTTTT. It codes for CASSLSPLVATNEKLFF. The gene calls are TRBV4-1 and TRBJ1-4; D is unresolved. The V end was cut by 4 bases, the J end by 0 bases, with 15 bases between. The CDR3 is 17 amino acids. Looked up from germline, CDR1 is MGHRA and CDR2 is YSYEKL.

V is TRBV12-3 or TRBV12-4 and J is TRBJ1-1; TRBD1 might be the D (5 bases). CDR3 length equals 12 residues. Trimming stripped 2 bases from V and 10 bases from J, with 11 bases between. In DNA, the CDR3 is TGTGCCAGCAGTTTATCGGGCGGGGGAGCTTTCTTT. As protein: CASSLSGGGAFF.

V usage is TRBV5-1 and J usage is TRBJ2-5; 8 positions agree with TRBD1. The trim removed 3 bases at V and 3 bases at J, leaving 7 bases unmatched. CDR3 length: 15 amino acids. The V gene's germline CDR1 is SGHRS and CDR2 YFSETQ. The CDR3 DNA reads TGCGCCAGCAGCTCTGTCCCGGACAGGGAAGAGACCCAGTACTTC. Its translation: CASSSVPDREETQYF.